The 30 T cell receptor beta chains in this list originate from one sample, sequenced in a study of CD8 T cells in Susac syndrome. RNA in amounts of about 0.5 to 1 ug was reverse transcribed with random hexamers. TCRdb recomputed calls from the immunoSEQ multiplex PCR reads with MiXCR, one row per CDR3 protein. The sample has under 200,000 distinct CDR3 sequences, about 94% seen once. Sequencing was done on a sample of CD4+ T cells from PBMCs. The receptors derive from a human donor in good health.

This chain uses TRBV6-2 or TRBV6-3 with TRBJ1-6; D remains ambiguous. CDR1 is MNHEY and CDR2 is SVGEGT in the germline V gene. This CDR3 is built from 15 residues. Trimming pared 1 base from V and 10 bases from J, leaving 14 bases between. CDR3 sequence reads: CASSYLTTRWSPLHF. Written as DNA, the CDR3 is TGTGCCAGCAGTTACTTGACGACCCGTTGGTCACCCCTCCACTTT.

J is TRBJ2-5 and V is TRBV5-4; the D gene could be TRBD1 or TRBD2 (5 bases each). The germline gives CDR1 SGHNT, CDR2 YYREEE (reference sequence). V gave up 2 bases and J gave up 2 bases, with 10 bases separating them. The CDR3 totals 14 residues. The CDR3 coding sequence is TGTGCCAGCAGCTTCGGGGCCGGTCAAGAGACCCAGTACTTC. This translates into CASSFGAGQETQYF.

The chain uses TRBV20-1 and TRBJ2-1, with TRBD1 matching over 7 bases. With V trimmed by 1 base and J by 6 bases, 3 bases remained unmatched. Per germline, CDR1 DFQATT and CDR2 SNEGSKA (reference sequence). The CDR3 loop spans 13 amino acids. The CDR3 region is CSARANRGNEQFF. CDR3 sequence (DNA): TGCAGTGCTAGAGCAAACAGGGGCAATGAGCAGTTCTTC.

This clonotype was picked up one time. The chain employs TRBV18 and TRBJ1-1; 11 positions match TRBD1. V was clipped by 3 bases and J by 2 bases; unmatched bases: 8. Germline V gene sequence: CDR1 KGHSH, CDR2 LQKENI. The CDR3 extends over 17 amino acids. The chain's CDR3 is CASSPLGTGGRNTEAFF. For the CDR3, the DNA is TGTGCCAGCTCACCCCTGGGGACAGGGGGAAGAAACACTGAAGCTTTCTTT.

The genes are TRBV2 and TRBJ2-4, with D unresolved. Germline lookup yields CDR1 SNHLY and CDR2 FYNNEI. Trimming took 2 bases from V and 0 from J, leaving 11 bases between them. The length of the CDR3 is 16 residues. CDR3 region: CASSEFVGIAKNIQYF. CDR3 nucleotide sequence: TGTGCCAGCAGTGAATTCGTAGGAATAGCCAAAAACATTCAGTACTTC.

The chain carries TRBV7-2 and TRBJ1-2, with TRBD1 matching over 7 bases. Trimming cost V 1 base and J 1 base; bases outside gene matches: 12. The CDR3 is made up of 18 amino acids. CDR1 is SGHTA, CDR2 FQGNSA, per germline. The CDR3 reads CASSLVGVGQGGNYGYTF. The CDR3 DNA reads as TGTGCCAGCAGCTTAGTAGGGGTTGGGCAGGGGGGTAACTATGGCTACACCTTC.

The chain joins TRBV3-1 to TRBJ2-2; TRBD1 agrees at 8 bases. With V trimmed by 1 base and J by 7 bases, 2 bases remained unmatched. The CDR3 runs 14 residues. Germline CDR1 and CDR2: LGHDT and YNNKEL (reference sequence). In nucleotides, the CDR3 is TGTGCCAGCAGCCAAGGACAGGGGAACGGGGAGCTGTTTTTT. As protein: CASSQGQGNGELFF. The variable domain in full, with the rest retrieved from reference TRBV3-1 and TRBJ2-2, is DTAVSQTPKYLVTQMGNDKSIKCEQNLGHDTMYWYKQDSKKFLKIMFSYNNKELIINETVPNRFSPKSPDKAHLNLHINSLELGDSAVYFCASSQGQGNGELFFGEGSRLTVL.

The J gene is TRBJ2-2, the V gene TRBV29-1; perhaps TRBD2 as D (7 bases). This CDR3 contains 14 residues. V was cut by 4 bases and J by 4 bases, with 13 bases left in between. Germline V gene data show CDR1 as SQVTM and CDR2 as ANQGSEA. The CDR3 DNA follows: TGCAGCGTTGGGACTGGGGGGGCCACCGGGGAGCTGTTTTTT. This translates into CSVGTGGATGELFF.

The rearrangement uses TRBV29-1 and TRBJ2-5; 10 bases are shared with TRBD1. The CDR3 consists of 15 residues. CDR1 and CDR2 (germline): SQVTM, ANQGSEA. Unmatched junction bases numbered 9, after V lost 4 bases and J lost 4 bases. The CDR3 region has the DNA TGCAGCGTTGTAACCCCGGGACAGGGGACAGAGACCCAGTACTTC. This encodes CSVVTPGQGTETQYF.

The rearrangement uses TRBV7-9 and TRBJ2-7; D is uncertain. Germline CDR1 SEHNR, CDR2 FQNEAQ (reference sequence). The V end was cut by 3 bases, the J end by 3 bases, with 6 bases between. This CDR3 is 12 amino acids long. The CDR3 nucleotides are TGTGCCAGCAGCTTTCAGAACTACGAGCAGTACGTC. Translated: CASSFQNYEQYV.

V usage is TRBV3-1 and J usage is TRBJ2-1, with D unresolved. V was cut by 5 bases and J by 5 bases, with 4 bases left in between. This CDR3 has 11 amino acids. The germline gives CDR1 LGHDT, CDR2 YNNKEL (reference sequence). The CDR3 is CASSLDNEQFF. DNA for the CDR3: TGTGCCAGCAGCTTGGACAATGAGCAGTTCTTC.

The chain carries TRBV3-1 and TRBJ2-1; 7 bases align to TRBD2. This CDR3 is 17 amino acids long. The J segment lost 0 bases and the V segment lost 2 bases, leaving 7 bases of the junction unmatched. Germline values: CDR1 LGHDT, CDR2 YNNKEL (reference sequence). The CDR3 DNA follows: TGTGCCAGCAGCCAACCTAGCGGCCAGAGCTCCTACAATGAGCAGTTCTTC. The encoded protein is CASSQPSGQSSYNEQFF.

This sequence joins TRBV28 and TRBJ2-5; TRBD2 matches at 8 bases. Trimming at V came to 4 bases and at J to 4 bases, leaving 8 bases not matched to a gene. CDR1 is MDHEN and CDR2 is SYDVKM in the germline V gene. The CDR3 is 15 residues long. The CDR3 sequence: CASSSPGGILETQYF. CDR3 nucleotides: TGTGCCAGCAGTTCCCCGGGGGGGATACTAGAGACCCAGTACTTC.

The CDR3 sequence is CASSRTGRSNYGYTF. The CDR3 region has the DNA TGTGCCAGCAGCCGAACAGGAAGATCTAACTATGGCTACACCTTC. The chain couples TRBV3-1 to TRBJ1-2; D possibly corresponds to TRBD1 (5 bases). This CDR3 has 15 amino acids. Trimming removed 4 bases from V and 0 bases from J, with 12 bases in between. Per the germline V gene, CDR1 is LGHDT and CDR2 is YNNKEL (reference sequence).

The chain joins TRBV27 to TRBJ2-7; perhaps TRBD1 as D (5 bases). In germline, CDR1 is MNHEY, CDR2 SMNVEV (reference sequence). There are 14 residues in the CDR3. Trimming removed 2 bases from V and 0 bases from J, with 8 bases in between. CDR3 residues: CASSLRQISYEQYF. The CDR3 bases are TGTGCCAGCAGTTTAAGACAGATCTCCTACGAGCAGTACTTC.

The CDR3, as DNA: TGCAGTGCCCAGACAGCTAATCTCTATGGCTACACCTTC. Its protein product is CSAQTANLYGYTF. The chain combines TRBV29-1 with TRBJ1-2; TRBD1 is a possible D gene (5 bases). The germline gives CDR1 SQVTM, CDR2 ANQGSEA. CDR3 length: 13 residues. Looking up the rest from reference TRBV29-1 and TRBJ1-2 gives the full variable domain: SAVISQKPSRDICQRGTSLTIQCQVDSQVTMMFWYRQQPGQSLTLIATANQGSEATYESGFVIDKFPISRPNLTFSTLTVSNMSPEDSSIYLCSAQTANLYGYTFGSGTRLTVV.

This clonotype has only one observation. The rearrangement uses TRBV10-3 and TRBJ1-1, with TRBD1 identical over 7 bases. The V gene end was trimmed by 4 bases and the J gene end by 4 bases; junction bases not matched to a gene: 9. Germline CDR1 reads ENHRY; CDR2 reads SYGVKD. The CDR3 is 15 residues long. CDR3 amino acids: CAISGQGGPGTEAFF. CDR3 DNA: TGTGCCATCAGTGGGCAGGGGGGTCCTGGCACTGAAGCTTTCTTT.

This clonotype was picked up a small number of times. The chain combines TRBV5-1 with TRBJ1-1; 11 bases line up with TRBD1. V gave up 4 bases and J gave up 7 bases; unmatched junction bases: 6. Germline V lookup: CDR1 SGHRS, CDR2 YFSETQ. The CDR3 totals 14 residues. The CDR3 loop reads CASSPGQGAVEAFF. The DNA of the CDR3 is TGCGCCAGCAGCCCCGGACAGGGGGCGGTTGAAGCTTTCTTT.

This clonotype was counted a few times. The gene calls are TRBV7-2 and TRBJ1-5; possible D gene TRBD1, 5 bases. Germline V gives CDR1 SGHTA, CDR2 FQGNSA. The V and J ends lost 6 bases and 2 bases respectively, with 11 bases between them. The CDR3 length is 14 residues. The chain's CDR3 is CASSPTGGNQPQHF. CDR3 coding DNA: TGTGCCAGCAGTCCCACAGGTGGCAATCAGCCCCAGCATTTT.

The gene calls are TRBV9 and TRBJ2-2, with 13 bases lining up with TRBD2. The CDR3 contains 16 residues. From germline, CDR1 is SGDLS and CDR2 YYNGEE. With 0 bases clipped from V and 8 bases from J, the junction kept 4 bases outside the gene matches. The chain's CDR3 is CASSVGLAGGSGELFF. The CDR3 nucleotides are TGTGCCAGCAGCGTAGGACTAGCGGGGGGAAGTGGGGAGCTGTTTTTT.

The sample holds one count of this clonotype. This chain links TRBV29-1 with TRBJ2-5, with TRBD2 as a possible D gene (6 bases). CDR3 length: 15 amino acids. Per germline, CDR1 SQVTM and CDR2 ANQGSEA. Trimming left V 3 bases short and J 4 bases short, with 18 bases between. In nucleotides, the CDR3 is TGCAGCGTTGAGGCCAGTGGGGGGACGGGAGAGACCCAGTACTTC. It is translated as CSVEASGGTGETQYF. The variable domain in full, completed from reference TRBV29-1 and TRBJ2-5, reads SAVISQKPSRDICQRGTSLTIQCQVDSQVTMMFWYRQQPGQSLTLIATANQGSEATYESGFVIDKFPISRPNLTFSTLTVSNMSPEDSSIYLCSVEASGGTGETQYFGPGTRLLVL.

V gene TRBV13 combines with J gene TRBJ1-2, with 7 bases aligning to TRBD1. This CDR3 has 14 amino acids. The V gene's germline CDR1 is PRHDT and CDR2 FYEKMQ (reference sequence). Trimming took 4 bases from V and 1 from J; bases not matched to a gene: 3. CDR3 region: CASSSGTVNYGYTF. The DNA of the CDR3 is TGTGCCAGCAGCTCCGGGACAGTTAACTATGGCTACACCTTC.

The chain uses TRBV10-3 and TRBJ2-1; D gene uncertain. CDR3 length: 11 residues. The germline CDR1 and CDR2 sequences are ENHRY and SYGVKD. The V and J ends lost 8 bases and 8 bases respectively, with 10 bases between them. The CDR3 is CAIGRSDEQFF. The DNA of the CDR3 is TGTGCCATCGGACGATCGGATGAGCAGTTCTTC.

This clonotype is a singleton in its sample. This chain connects TRBV7-9 to TRBJ2-1; no definite D call. Trimming removed 5 bases at V and 7 bases at J, with 12 bases between. Germline assignment: CDR1 SEHNR and CDR2 FQNEAQ (reference sequence). The CDR3 runs 13 residues. The CDR3 nucleotides read TGTGCCAGCAGCCCGAGGTCGGGTAATGAGCAGTTCTTC. This gives the protein CASSPRSGNEQFF. The variable domain in full, with the rest retrieved from reference TRBV7-9 and TRBJ2-1, is DTGVSQNPRHKITKRGQNVTFRCDPISEHNRLYWYRQTLGQGPEFLTYFQNEAQLEKSRLLSDRFSAERPKGSFSTLEIQRTEQGDSAMYLCASSPRSGNEQFFGPGTRLTVL.

V is TRBV9 and J is TRBJ1-1, with unresolved D. V was cut by 2 bases and J by 0 bases, with 14 bases left in between. The CDR3 is 16 amino acids. Germline assignment: CDR1 SGDLS and CDR2 YYNGEE. The DNA of the CDR3 is TGTGCCAGCAGCGTTAACCGGAATAACTTGAACACTGAAGCTTTCTTT. This encodes CASSVNRNNLNTEAFF.

The V gene is TRBV19, the J gene TRBJ2-7, with a possible D match to TRBD2 (7 bases). The CDR3 is 15 residues long. Germline-derived CDR1 and CDR2 are LNHDA and SQIVND (reference sequence). V lost 8 bases, J lost 2 bases, and 19 bases lay in between. The DNA for the CDR3 is TGTGCCAGTTCGAGTAGGGGGGGGCAGACCTACGAGCAGTACTTC. This gives the protein CASSSRGGQTYEQYF.

This clonotype was seen just once. The chain links TRBV20-1 to TRBJ2-5, with TRBD1 as a possible D gene (6 bases). The CDR3 is 15 amino acids. The germline V gene has CDR1 DFQATT and CDR2 SNEGSKA (reference sequence). The germline V and J ends were trimmed by 3 bases and 1 base, with 15 bases remaining between them. The CDR3 DNA reads as TGCAGTGCTAGCCTGGACAGCTTCACCCAAGAGACCCAGTACTTC. Translated: CSASLDSFTQETQYF.

The V gene is TRBV12-3 or TRBV12-4, the J gene TRBJ1-6; TRBD1 matches at 7 bases. After removal of 7 bases from V and 7 bases from J, the junction contained 7 bases not matched to a gene. The CDR3 is 14 residues long. Here the CDR3 DNA reads TGTGCCAGCACCCTGACAGGGCCGAATTCACCCCTCCACTTT. It translates to CASTLTGPNSPLHF.

This chain links TRBV7-2 with TRBJ1-3; the D is unclear. CDR1 and CDR2 from the germline V gene are SGHTA and FQGNSA. The V and J ends lost 4 bases and 2 bases respectively, with 9 bases between them. The CDR3 runs 14 residues. CDR3 nucleotide sequence: TGTGCCAGCAGCTGGGGAGGGACTGGAAACACCATATATTTT. Protein product: CASSWGGTGNTIYF. The whole variable domain, remainder taken from reference TRBV7-2 and TRBJ1-3, is GAGVSQSPSNKVTEKGKDVELRCDPISGHTALYWYRQSLGQGLEFLIYFQGNSAPDKSGLPSDRFSAERTGGSVSTLTIQRTQQEDSAVYLCASSWGGTGNTIYFGEGSWLTVV.

The chain carries TRBV5-1 and TRBJ1-1, with a weak D call TRBD1 (6 bases). Germline assignment: CDR1 SGHRS and CDR2 YFSETQ. Trimming shortened V by 0 bases and J by 4 bases, and 13 bases separated the two germline ends. The CDR3 sequence is 15 residues long. Written as DNA, the CDR3 is TGCGCCAGCAGCTTGGGTGCAGGGGTGAGCACTGAAGCTTTCTTT. It encodes CASSLGAGVSTEAFF.